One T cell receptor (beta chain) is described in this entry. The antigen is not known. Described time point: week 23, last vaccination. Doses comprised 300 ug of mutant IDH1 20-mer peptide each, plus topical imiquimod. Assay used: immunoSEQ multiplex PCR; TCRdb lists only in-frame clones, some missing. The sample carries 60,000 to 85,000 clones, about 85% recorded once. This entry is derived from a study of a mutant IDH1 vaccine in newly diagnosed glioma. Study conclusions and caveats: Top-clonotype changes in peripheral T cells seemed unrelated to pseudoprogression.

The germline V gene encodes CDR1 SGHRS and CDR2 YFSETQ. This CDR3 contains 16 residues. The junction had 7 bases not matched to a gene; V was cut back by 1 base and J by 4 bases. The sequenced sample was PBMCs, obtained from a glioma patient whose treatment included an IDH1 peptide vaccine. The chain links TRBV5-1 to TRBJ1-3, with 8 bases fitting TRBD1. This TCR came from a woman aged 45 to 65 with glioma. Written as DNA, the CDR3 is TGCGCCAGCAGCTTGCTGCCGGGACAGGACGGAAACACCATATATTTT. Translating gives CASSLLPGQDGNTIYF.